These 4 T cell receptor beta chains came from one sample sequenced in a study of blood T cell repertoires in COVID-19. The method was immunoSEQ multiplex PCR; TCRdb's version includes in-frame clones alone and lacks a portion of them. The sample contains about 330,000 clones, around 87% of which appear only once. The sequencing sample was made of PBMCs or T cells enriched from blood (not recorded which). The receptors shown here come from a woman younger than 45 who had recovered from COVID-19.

CDR3 residues: CSVELGGDNEQFF. CDR3 DNA sequence: TGCAGCGTTGAGTTGGGGGGGGACAATGAGCAGTTCTTC. The V gene is TRBV29-1, the J gene TRBJ2-1; 7 bases fit TRBD2. V was pared by 3 bases and J by 5 bases, with 4 bases of the junction left unmatched. The germline gives CDR1 SQVTM, CDR2 ANQGSEA. The CDR3 length is 13 residues.

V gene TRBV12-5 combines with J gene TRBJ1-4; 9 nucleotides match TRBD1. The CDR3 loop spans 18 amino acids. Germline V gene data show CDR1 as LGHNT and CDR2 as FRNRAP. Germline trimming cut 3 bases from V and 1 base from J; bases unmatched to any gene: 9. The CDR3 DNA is TGTGCTAGTGGTTTTGGGAACAGGGGGCTCGTAACTAATGAAAAACTGTTTTTT. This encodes CASGFGNRGLVTNEKLFF.

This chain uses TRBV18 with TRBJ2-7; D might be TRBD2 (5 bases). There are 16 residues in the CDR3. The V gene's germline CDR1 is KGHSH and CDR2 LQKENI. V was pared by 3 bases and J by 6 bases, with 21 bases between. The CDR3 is CASSPFEGPRVGEQYF. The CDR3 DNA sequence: TGTGCCAGCTCACCGTTTGAGGGCCCGAGAGTGGGCGAGCAGTACTTC. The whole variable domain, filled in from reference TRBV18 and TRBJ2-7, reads NAGVMQNPRHLVRRRGQEARLRCSPMKGHSHVYWYRQLPEEGLKFMVYLQKENIIDESGMPKERFSAEFPKEGPSILRIQQVVRGDSAAYFCASSPFEGPRVGEQYFGPGTRLTVT.

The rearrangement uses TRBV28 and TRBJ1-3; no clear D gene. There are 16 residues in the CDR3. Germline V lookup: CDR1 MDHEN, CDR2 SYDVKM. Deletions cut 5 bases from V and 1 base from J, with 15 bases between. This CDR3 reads CASSPYGRRSGNTIYF. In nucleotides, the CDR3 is TGTGCCAGCAGTCCCTATGGTCGGAGGTCTGGAAACACCATATATTTT.